This T cell receptor beta chain was captured by sequencing in a study of sequential checkpoint blockade in melanoma. Study-wide background: First-line arms were nivolumab then ipilimumab, or the reverse, randomized 1:1. After both sequences, patients received maintenance nivolumab.

The repertoire was sequenced with immunoSEQ multiplex PCR; TCRdb's copy has only in-frame clones and lacks some. This sample has about 17,000 clones, with 65% to 80% found just once. Treatment here: randomized to nivolumab then ipilimumab (arm A) or the reverse (arm B). DNA-damaging chemotherapy had not been given to any patient beforehand. Live CD3+CD8+ CD19− CD56− cells were sorted from PBMCs. The CDR3 loop spans 17 amino acids. Trimming stripped 2 bases from V and 1 base from J, with 14 bases between. Germline assignment: CDR1 LGHNA and CDR2 YSLEER. This clonotype originated in a human donor with melanoma. Sample: CD8+ T cells sorted from blood (inferred from file names), taken from a patient given nivolumab and ipilimumab in sequence. The chain carries TRBV4-3 and TRBJ2-2; possibly TRBD1 for D (5 bases). The CDR3 bases are TGCGCCAGCAGCCAAAGGTGGGCAGGGATGAACACCGGGGAGCTGTTTTTT. Protein product: CASSQRWAGMNTGELFF.